Shown below are 24 T cell receptor beta chains from a single sample sequenced in a study of shared clonotypes between healthy human individuals. Repertoires were generated with immunoSEQ multiplex PCR, while TCRdb's copy carries only in-frame clones and drops some. The sample has around 1,100,000 clones, 70% to 85% seen once; the top ten hold about 0.94%. The sequencing input was memory CD4+ T cells from PBMCs. This sample's subset: CD45RA-negative fraction. Receptors were obtained from a young man in good health. Some clones in this sample may be carry-over from other donors' samples.

This chain joins TRBV5-8 and TRBJ1-5, with a possible D match to TRBD1 (5 bases). This CDR3 has 15 residues. Germline loops: CDR1 SGHTS, CDR2 YDEGEE. Deletions cut 4 bases from V and 6 bases from J, with 17 bases between. CDR3 nucleotides: TGTGCCAGCAGCCCAGGCGGGGGTATCGTTCAGCCCCAGCATTTT. The encoded protein is CASSPGGGIVQPQHF.

The J gene is TRBJ2-1, the V gene TRBV9, with 8 bases aligning to TRBD2. The CDR3 is 15 residues long. Germline V lookup: CDR1 SGDLS, CDR2 YYNGEE. V shed 0 bases and J 7 bases; nucleotides not matched to a gene: 6. Here the CDR3 reads CASSVGAGGWNEQFF. CDR3 DNA sequence: TGTGCCAGCAGCGTAGGGGCGGGAGGTTGGAATGAGCAGTTCTTC. Full variable domain (missing parts from reference TRBV9 and TRBJ2-1): DSGVTQTPKHLITATGQRVTLRCSPRSGDLSVYWYQQSLDQGLQFLIQYYNGEERAKGNILERFSAQQFPDLHSELNLSSLELGDSALYFCASSVGAGGWNEQFFGPGTRLTVL.

The chain has TRBV6-1 and TRBJ2-1; the D gene is possibly TRBD2 (6 bases). The CDR3 runs 13 residues. From germline, CDR1 is MNHNS and CDR2 SASEGT. The V gene lost 5 bases and the J gene lost 6 bases, with 11 bases spanning the gap. The DNA for the CDR3 is TGTGCCAGCAGTCTCCAGGAGGGCAATGAGCAGTTCTTC. Protein sequence: CASSLQEGNEQFF.

The chain is built from TRBV7-9 and TRBJ2-4, with TRBD1 matching 7 bases. This CDR3 is 12 amino acids long. With V trimmed by 5 bases and J by 8 bases, 3 bases remained unmatched. Germline V CDR1 and CDR2: SEHNR, FQNEAQ (reference sequence). The CDR3 DNA reads as TGTGCCAGCAGCGCTACAGGGGACATTCAGTACTTC. It specifies CASSATGDIQYF.

The chain combines TRBV5-1 with TRBJ2-7, with TRBD1 matching over 8 bases. The junction had 2 bases not matched to a gene; V was cut back by 4 bases and J by 2 bases. CDR3 size: 13 residues. CDR1 is SGHRS, CDR2 YFSETQ, per germline. CDR3 protein: CASSGGQAYEQYF. CDR3 coding DNA: TGCGCCAGCAGCGGGGGACAGGCCTACGAGCAGTACTTC.

This clone was observed a single time. The chain uses TRBV19 and TRBJ2-2, with D tentatively TRBD2 (5 bases). Trimming left V 1 base short and J 8 bases short, with 11 bases between. CDR3 length: 14 amino acids. Germline V lookup: CDR1 LNHDA, CDR2 SQIVND (reference sequence). In DNA, the CDR3 is TGTGCCAGTAGTATAGGGAGCGGCTGGGGGGAGCTGTTTTTT. This sequence encodes CASSIGSGWGELFF.

The chain links TRBV4-1 to TRBJ1-2; 10 nucleotides match TRBD1. V lost 3 bases, J lost 8 bases, and 6 bases stayed unmatched. The CDR3 has 14 residues. Germline V gene sequence: CDR1 MGHRA, CDR2 YSYEKL. The CDR3 here is CASSHADRGRGYTF. The CDR3 DNA reads as TGCGCCAGCAGCCACGCTGACAGGGGGCGAGGCTACACCTTC.

The chain carries TRBV11-1 and TRBJ2-7; D might be TRBD1 (5 bases). The V end lost 2 bases, the J end lost 3 bases, and 8 bases lay between the germline ends. CDR3 length equals 13 residues. CDR1 is SGHAT and CDR2 is FQDESV in the germline V gene (reference sequence). CDR3 residues: CASSLLTDYEQYF. CDR3 DNA sequence: TGTGCCAGCAGCTTATTGACAGACTACGAGCAGTACTTC.

The chain carries TRBV19 and TRBJ2-6, with D possibly TRBD1 on 6 matching bases. The CDR3 consists of 18 residues. Trimming removed 5 bases from V and 0 bases from J, with 17 bases in between. Germline lookup yields CDR1 LNHDA and CDR2 SQIVND (reference sequence). In nucleotides, the CDR3 is TGTGCCAGTAGTCCCCAGCCGGGACAAAGCTCTGGGGCCAACGTCCTGACTTTC. Translated, it gives CASSPQPGQSSGANVLTF.

CDR3 protein: CASSQVRQAQGEQYF. The CDR3 coding sequence is TGCGCCAGCAGCCAAGTTAGACAGGCCCAGGGTGAGCAGTACTTC. This chain uses TRBV4-1 with TRBJ2-7; the D gene is possibly TRBD1 (6 bases). This CDR3 has 15 amino acids. Germline assignment: CDR1 MGHRA and CDR2 YSYEKL. The V gene lost 1 base and the J gene lost 7 bases, with 17 bases spanning the gap.

The chain recombines TRBV7-8 with TRBJ1-4; TRBD1 is a possible D gene (5 bases). Trimming removed 5 bases from V and 0 bases from J, with 7 bases in between. There are 14 residues in the CDR3. Germline loops: CDR1 SGHVS, CDR2 FQNEAQ. The CDR3 reads CASSPTATNEKLFF. CDR3 DNA: TGTGCCAGCAGCCCGACAGCAACTAATGAAAAACTGTTTTTT.

Only a few counts were recorded for this clone. V is TRBV7-2 and J is TRBJ2-1, with TRBD2 identical over 12 bases. Germline lookup yields CDR1 SGHTA and CDR2 FQGNSA. This CDR3 has 17 amino acids. J gave up 2 bases and V 6 bases, and 8 bases lay outside the gene matches. DNA for the CDR3: TGTGCCAGCAGGGCCGGGACTAGCGGGTTTGCCTACAATGAGCAGTTCTTC. It codes for CASRAGTSGFAYNEQFF.

The chain employs TRBV6-6 and TRBJ2-7; D remains unclear. Germline loops: CDR1 MNHNY, CDR2 SVGAGI (reference sequence). CDR3 size: 11 residues. The V and J ends lost 5 bases and 5 bases respectively, with 7 bases between them. CDR3 sequence (DNA): TGTGCCAGCAGTGACCAGGACGAGCAGTACTTC. Protein product: CASSDQDEQYF.

The J gene is TRBJ2-7, the V gene TRBV5-1; no reliable D call. The germline V and J ends were trimmed by 3 bases and 5 bases, with 12 bases remaining between them. CDR1 and CDR2 from the germline V gene are SGHRS and YFSETQ. The CDR3 sequence is 13 residues long. CDR3 DNA sequence: TGCGCCAGCAGCTATATTAGGTCCCACGAGCAGTACTTC. It yields the protein CASSYIRSHEQYF.

The chain joins TRBV28 to TRBJ2-3; D may be TRBD2 (5 bases). This CDR3 has 15 amino acids. V shed 8 bases and J shed 1 base, with 16 bases lying between them. Germline V lookup: CDR1 MDHEN, CDR2 SYDVKM. CDR3 bases: TGTGCCAGCCAAACCGGCGGGCCTGGCACAGATACGCAGTATTTT. This translates into CASQTGGPGTDTQYF. Full variable domain (remainder filled in from reference TRBV28 and TRBJ2-3): DVKVTQSSRYLVKRTGEKVFLECVQDMDHENMFWYRQDPGLGLRLIYFSYDVKMKEKGDIPEGYSVSREKKERFSLILESASTNQTSMYLCASQTGGPGTDTQYFGPGTRLTVL.

In this sample, this clone turned up a few times. This chain connects TRBV5-4 to TRBJ2-5; 7 positions match TRBD2. The ends lost 6 bases at V and 5 bases at J; junction bases unmatched: 13. Germline CDR1 reads SGHNT; CDR2 reads YYREEE (reference sequence). There are 15 residues in the CDR3. The CDR3 loop is CASTSRAWGGETQYF. The DNA of the CDR3 is TGTGCCAGCACCTCCAGGGCCTGGGGGGGGGAGACCCAGTACTTC.

The chain links TRBV5-6 to TRBJ2-2; the D gene is possibly TRBD2 (5 bases). The CDR3 covers 16 residues. In germline, CDR1 is SGHDT, CDR2 YYEEEE. The V and J ends lost 4 bases and 2 bases respectively, with 15 bases between them. The CDR3 bases are TGTGCCAGCAGCCCGATAGACGGGGTAAACACCGGGGAGCTGTTTTTT. Protein product: CASSPIDGVNTGELFF. The full variable domain, rest sourced from reference TRBV5-6 and TRBJ2-2, is DAGVTQSPTHLIKTRGQQVTLRCSPKSGHDTVSWYQQALGQGPQFIFQYYEEEERQRGNFPDRFSGHQFPNYSSELNVNALLLGDSALYLCASSPIDGVNTGELFFGEGSRLTVL.

The chain recombines TRBV28 with TRBJ2-1, with D hard to call. Germline CDR1 is MDHEN and CDR2 is SYDVKM. This CDR3 contains 16 residues. The V end lost 1 base, the J end lost 0 bases, and 10 bases lay between the germline ends. The CDR3 DNA reads TGTGCCAGCAGTTTATCGGTGAAGGGCTCCTACAATGAGCAGTTCTTC. Protein sequence: CASSLSVKGSYNEQFF.

This clone was seen a few times. The rearrangement links TRBV7-9 to TRBJ2-5; D not resolved. The CDR3 runs 14 residues. In germline, CDR1 is SEHNR, CDR2 FQNEAQ (reference sequence). V was shortened by 5 bases and J by 5 bases, with 15 bases between the two germline ends. The CDR3 nucleotides are TGTGCCAGCAGCAAGGACGCCGGATGGGAGACCCAGTACTTC. Its protein is CASSKDAGWETQYF.

This chain joins TRBV4-1 and TRBJ2-1; no reliable D call. Germline V gene lookup returns CDR1 MGHRA and CDR2 YSYEKL. CDR3 size: 15 residues. Trimming shortened V by 0 bases and J by 9 bases, and 15 bases separated the two germline ends. The CDR3 loop reads CASSQESAARGEQFF. The CDR3 nucleotides are TGCGCCAGCAGCCAAGAATCTGCGGCTCGCGGTGAGCAGTTCTTC.

This clone was recorded a few times. J is TRBJ1-1 and V is TRBV30; 8 bases match TRBD1. This CDR3 comprises 13 residues. CDR1 and CDR2 (germline): GTSNPN, SVGIG (reference sequence). V gave up 1 base and J gave up 6 bases; unmatched junction bases: 4. CDR3 sequence: CAWSGQGTSEAFF. The CDR3 DNA reads TGTGCCTGGAGTGGACAGGGGACCTCTGAAGCTTTCTTT.

The chain recombines TRBV30 with TRBJ1-1; no definite D call. The CDR3 covers 12 residues. The germline V gene encodes CDR1 GTSNPN and CDR2 SVGIG (reference sequence). V lost 1 base and J 2 bases, leaving 5 bases between the germline ends. Here the CDR3 DNA reads TGTGCCTGGAGTGCTGCTAACACTGAAGCTTTCTTT. Translated, it gives CAWSAANTEAFF.

This chain joins TRBV28 and TRBJ1-4, with 8 bases identical to TRBD1. CDR1 is MDHEN and CDR2 is SYDVKM in the germline V gene. The CDR3 totals 14 residues. V trimming: 6 bases; J trimming: 7 bases; junction bases outside the gene matches: 7. The CDR3 nucleotides read TGTGCCAGCAGCCAGGACAGGGTACTTGAAAAACTGTTTTTT. Translating gives CASSQDRVLEKLFF.

CDR3 region: CASSQGGGRTQETQYF. CDR3 nucleotides: TGCGCCAGCAGCCAAGGGGGGGGCAGGACTCAAGAGACCCAGTACTTC. The V gene is TRBV4-1, the J gene TRBJ2-5; tentatively, D is TRBD2 (7 bases). The CDR3 has 16 amino acids. Trimming shortened V by 1 base and J by 2 bases, and 14 bases separated the two germline ends. Germline lookup yields CDR1 MGHRA and CDR2 YSYEKL.